This TCR beta chain originates from a study of blood T cell repertoires in COVID-19. Sequencing was performed with immunoSEQ multiplex PCR; in TCRdb, only in-frame clones are kept and a portion is missing. The data contain a few hundred thousand clones, more than 65% of them singletons. The trim removed 5 bases at V and 7 bases at J, leaving 8 bases unmatched. The germline V gene encodes CDR1 MNHEY and CDR2 SVGAGI. The CDR3 is 14 residues long. Among Cohort 3 donors, those recovered had two negative PCRs, clearance, or symptom resolution. The J gene is TRBJ2-3, the V gene TRBV6-5; 8 positions agree with TRBD2. This receptor was taken from a man in his fifties or sixties who had recovered from COVID-19. Sequenced sample: PBMCs or T cells enriched from blood (not recorded which). The CDR3 nucleotides read TGTGCCAGCAGTCGGAGCGGGAGCTCTAATACGCAGTATTTT. Its protein product is CASSRSGSSNTQYF.